The sequence of this TCR beta chain was determined in a study of cytomegalovirus exposure and HLA in healthy donors. The germline V gene has CDR1 MGHRA and CDR2 YSYEKL. The CDR3 is 17 amino acids. J gave up 3 bases and V 2 bases, and 12 bases lay outside the gene matches. PCR amplification relied on 60 Vbeta primers (plus 13 Jbeta primers). Using immunoSEQ multiplex PCR, the repertoire was profiled, and TCRdb retains in-frame clones only, with some absent. The profile shows 90,000 to 150,000 clones, over 75% of them singletons. The sample consisted of PBMCs. The V call is TRBV4-1, the J call TRBJ2-7; 8 bases are a match to TRBD2. The sequence came from a human donor in good health. CDR3 amino acids: CASSQRSGTGGLYEQYF. In nucleotides, the CDR3 is TGCGCCAGCAGCCAAAGATCAGGTACGGGAGGGCTCTACGAGCAGTACTTC.